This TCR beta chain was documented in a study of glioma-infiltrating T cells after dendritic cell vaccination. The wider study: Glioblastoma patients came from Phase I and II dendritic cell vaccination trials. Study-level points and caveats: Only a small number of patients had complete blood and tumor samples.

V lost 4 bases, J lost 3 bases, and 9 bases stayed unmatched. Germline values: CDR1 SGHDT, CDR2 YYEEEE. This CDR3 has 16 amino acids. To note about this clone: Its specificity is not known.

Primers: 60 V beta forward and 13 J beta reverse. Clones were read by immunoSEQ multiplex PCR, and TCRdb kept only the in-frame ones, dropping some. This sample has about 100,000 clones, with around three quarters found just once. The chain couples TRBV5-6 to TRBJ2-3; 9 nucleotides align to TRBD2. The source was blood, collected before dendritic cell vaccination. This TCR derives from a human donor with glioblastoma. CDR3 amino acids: CASSRGGSGRTDTQYF. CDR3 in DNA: TGTGCCAGCAGCCGGGGGGGAAGCGGGAGGACAGATACGCAGTATTTT.